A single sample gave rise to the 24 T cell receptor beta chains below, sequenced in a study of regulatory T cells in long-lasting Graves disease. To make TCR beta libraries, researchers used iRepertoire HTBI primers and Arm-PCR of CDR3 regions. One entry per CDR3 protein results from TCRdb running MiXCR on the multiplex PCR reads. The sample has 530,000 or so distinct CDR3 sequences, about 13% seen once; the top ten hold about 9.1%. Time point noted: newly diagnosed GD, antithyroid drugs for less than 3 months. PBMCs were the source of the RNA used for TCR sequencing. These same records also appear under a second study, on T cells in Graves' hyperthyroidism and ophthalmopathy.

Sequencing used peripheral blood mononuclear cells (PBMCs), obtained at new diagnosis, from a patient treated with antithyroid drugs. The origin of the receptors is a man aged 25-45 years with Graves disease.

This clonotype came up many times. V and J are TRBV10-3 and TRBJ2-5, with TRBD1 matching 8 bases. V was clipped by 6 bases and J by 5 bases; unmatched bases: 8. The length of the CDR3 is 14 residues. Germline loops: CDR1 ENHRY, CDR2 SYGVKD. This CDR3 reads CAIRGTGTGETQYF. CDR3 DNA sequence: TGTGCCATCAGGGGGACAGGCACAGGTGAGACCCAGTACTTC.

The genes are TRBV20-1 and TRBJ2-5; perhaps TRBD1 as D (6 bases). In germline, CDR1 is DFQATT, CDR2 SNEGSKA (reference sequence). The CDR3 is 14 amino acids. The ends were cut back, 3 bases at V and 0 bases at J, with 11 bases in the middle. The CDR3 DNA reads TGCAGTGCTAGTTTGGACAGCCACCAAGAGACCCAGTACTTC. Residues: CSASLDSHQETQYF.

In DNA, the CDR3 is TGTGCCAGCAGTTACGAGGGATCCATCGGTAAAAGCGGGGAGCTGTTTTTT. It encodes CASSYEGSIGKSGELFF. This chain joins TRBV6-5 and TRBJ2-2; possibly TRBD2 for D (5 bases). V lost 2 bases and J lost 7, with 20 bases in between. CDR1 and CDR2 (germline): MNHEY, SVGAGI. The CDR3 sequence is 17 residues long.

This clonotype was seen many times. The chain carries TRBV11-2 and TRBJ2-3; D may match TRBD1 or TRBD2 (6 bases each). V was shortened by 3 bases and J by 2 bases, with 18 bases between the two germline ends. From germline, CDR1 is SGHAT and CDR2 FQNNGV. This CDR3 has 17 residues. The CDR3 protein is CASSLAPLGGITDTQYF. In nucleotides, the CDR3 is TGTGCCAGCAGCTTGGCCCCCTTAGGGGGGATCACAGATACGCAGTATTTT. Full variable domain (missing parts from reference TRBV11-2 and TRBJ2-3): EAGVAQSPRYKIIEKRQSVAFWCNPISGHATLYWYQQILGQGPKLLIQFQNNGVVDDSQLPKDRFSAERLKGVDSTLKIQPAKLEDSAVYLCASSLAPLGGITDTQYFGPGTRLTVL.

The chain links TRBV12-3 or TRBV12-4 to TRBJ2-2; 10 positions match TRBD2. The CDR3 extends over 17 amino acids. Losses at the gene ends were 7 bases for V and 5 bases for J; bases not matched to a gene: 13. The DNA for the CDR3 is TGTGCCAGCACCCTCCCCCGGGGGACTAGCGAAACCGGGGAGCTGTTTTTT. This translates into CASTLPRGTSETGELFF.

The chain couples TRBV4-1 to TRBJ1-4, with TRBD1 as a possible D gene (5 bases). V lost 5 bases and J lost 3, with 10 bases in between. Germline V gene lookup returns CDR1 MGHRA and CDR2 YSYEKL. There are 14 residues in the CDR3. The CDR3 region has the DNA TGCGCCAGCAGCTTCCGGGACCCTAATGAAAAACTGTTTTTT. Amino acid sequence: CASSFRDPNEKLFF.

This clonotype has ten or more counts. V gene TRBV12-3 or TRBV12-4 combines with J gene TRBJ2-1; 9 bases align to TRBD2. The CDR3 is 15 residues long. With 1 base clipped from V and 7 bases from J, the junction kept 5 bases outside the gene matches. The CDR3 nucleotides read TGTGCCAGCAGTTTAGGGTCTAGCGGGATGAATGAGCAGTTCTTC. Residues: CASSLGSSGMNEQFF.

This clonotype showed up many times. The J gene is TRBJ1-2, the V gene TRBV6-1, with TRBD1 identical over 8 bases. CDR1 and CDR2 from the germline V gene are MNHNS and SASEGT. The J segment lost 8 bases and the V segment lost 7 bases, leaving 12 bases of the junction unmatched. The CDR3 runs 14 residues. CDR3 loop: CASTQKGTGDGYTF. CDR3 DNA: TGTGCCAGCACCCAAAAGGGGACAGGCGACGGCTACACCTTC.

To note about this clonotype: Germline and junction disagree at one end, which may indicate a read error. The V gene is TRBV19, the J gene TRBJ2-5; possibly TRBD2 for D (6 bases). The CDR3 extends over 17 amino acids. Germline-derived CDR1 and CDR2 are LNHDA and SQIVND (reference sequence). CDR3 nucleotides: TGTGCCAGTAGTAGGGGGTTTGGAGGGCCGGACCAAGAGACCCAATACTTC. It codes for CASSRGFGGPDQETQYF.

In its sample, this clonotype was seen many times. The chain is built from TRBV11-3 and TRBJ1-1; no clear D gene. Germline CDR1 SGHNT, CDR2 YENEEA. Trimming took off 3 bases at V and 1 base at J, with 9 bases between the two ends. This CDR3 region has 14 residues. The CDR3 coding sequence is TGTGCCAGCAGCTTCAACGGGGAGAACACTGAAGCTTTCTTT. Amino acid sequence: CASSFNGENTEAFF.

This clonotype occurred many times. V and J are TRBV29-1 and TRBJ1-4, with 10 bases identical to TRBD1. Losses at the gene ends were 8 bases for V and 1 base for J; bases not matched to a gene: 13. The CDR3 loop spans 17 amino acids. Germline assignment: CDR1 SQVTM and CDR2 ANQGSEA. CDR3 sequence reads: CSPDRGKGKGTNEKLFF. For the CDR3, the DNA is TGCAGCCCGGACAGGGGGAAAGGGAAGGGAACTAATGAAAAACTGTTTTTT.

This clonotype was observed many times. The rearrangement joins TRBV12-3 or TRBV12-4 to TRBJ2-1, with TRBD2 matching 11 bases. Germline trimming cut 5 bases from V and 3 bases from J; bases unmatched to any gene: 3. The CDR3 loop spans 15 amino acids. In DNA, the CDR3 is TGTGCCAGCAGTCGACTAGCGGGAAGCTACAATGAGCAGTTCTTC. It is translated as CASSRLAGSYNEQFF.

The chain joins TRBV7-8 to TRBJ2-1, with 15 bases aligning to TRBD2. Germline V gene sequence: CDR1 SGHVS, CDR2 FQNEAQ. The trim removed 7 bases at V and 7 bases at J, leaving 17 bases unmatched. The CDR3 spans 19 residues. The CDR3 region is CASTKRGTSGRTRGNEQFF. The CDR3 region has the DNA TGTGCCAGCACCAAAAGGGGGACTAGCGGGAGGACTAGGGGAAATGAGCAGTTCTTC.

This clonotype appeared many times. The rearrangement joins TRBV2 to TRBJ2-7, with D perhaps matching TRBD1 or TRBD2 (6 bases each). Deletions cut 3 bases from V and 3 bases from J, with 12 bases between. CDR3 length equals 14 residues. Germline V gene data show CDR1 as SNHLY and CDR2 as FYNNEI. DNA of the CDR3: TGTGCCAGCAGTGATTTCAGGGGAGGCTACGAGCAGTACTTC. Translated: CASSDFRGGYEQYF.

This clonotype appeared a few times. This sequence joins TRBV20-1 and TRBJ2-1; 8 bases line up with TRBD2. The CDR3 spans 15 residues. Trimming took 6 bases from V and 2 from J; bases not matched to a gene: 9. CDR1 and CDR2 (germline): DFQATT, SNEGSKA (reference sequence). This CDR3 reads CSAPSGSGAYNEQFF. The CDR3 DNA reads TGCAGTGCCCCCAGCGGGAGTGGGGCCTACAATGAGCAGTTCTTC.

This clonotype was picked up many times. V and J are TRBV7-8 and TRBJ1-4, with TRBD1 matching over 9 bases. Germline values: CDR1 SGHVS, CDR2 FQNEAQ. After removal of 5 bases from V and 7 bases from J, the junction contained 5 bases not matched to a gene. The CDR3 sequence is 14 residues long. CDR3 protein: CASSPRQGGEKLFF. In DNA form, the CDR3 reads TGTGCCAGCAGCCCTCGACAGGGGGGTGAAAAACTGTTTTTT.

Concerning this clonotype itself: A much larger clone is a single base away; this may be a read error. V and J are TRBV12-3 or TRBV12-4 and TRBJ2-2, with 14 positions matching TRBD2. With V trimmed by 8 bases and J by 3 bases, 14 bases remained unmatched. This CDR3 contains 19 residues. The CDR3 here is CASGPKPGLAGVYTGELFF. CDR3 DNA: TGTGCCAGCGGCCCAAAGCCGGGACTAGCGGGAGTGTACACCGGGGAGCTGTTTTTT.

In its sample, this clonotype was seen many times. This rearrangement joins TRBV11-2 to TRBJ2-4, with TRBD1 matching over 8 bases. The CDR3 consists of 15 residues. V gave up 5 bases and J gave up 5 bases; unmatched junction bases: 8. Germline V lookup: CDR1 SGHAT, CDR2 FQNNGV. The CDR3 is CASSGNRGLENIQYF. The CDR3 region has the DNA TGTGCCAGCAGCGGAAACAGGGGGTTGGAAAACATTCAGTACTTC.

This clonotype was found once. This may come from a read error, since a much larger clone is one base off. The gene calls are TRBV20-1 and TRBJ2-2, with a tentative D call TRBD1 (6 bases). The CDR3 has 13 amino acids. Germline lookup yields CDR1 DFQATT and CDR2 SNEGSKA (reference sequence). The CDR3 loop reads CRAGTLNTGELFF. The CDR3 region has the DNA TGCAGAGCAGGGACATTGAACACCGGGGAGCTGTTTTTT.

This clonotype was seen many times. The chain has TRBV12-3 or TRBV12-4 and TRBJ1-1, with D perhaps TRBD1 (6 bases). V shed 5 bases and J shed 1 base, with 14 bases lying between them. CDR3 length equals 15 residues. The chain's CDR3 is CASSQRQVWNTEAFF. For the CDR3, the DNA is TGTGCCAGCAGTCAGAGACAGGTTTGGAACACTGAAGCTTTCTTT.

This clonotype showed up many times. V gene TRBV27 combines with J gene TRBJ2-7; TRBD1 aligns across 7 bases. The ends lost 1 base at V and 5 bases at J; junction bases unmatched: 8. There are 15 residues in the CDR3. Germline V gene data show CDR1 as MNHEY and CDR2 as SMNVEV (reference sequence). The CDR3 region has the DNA TGTGCCAGCAGTTTATGGATAGGGGGCCCCCACGAGCAGTACTTC. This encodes CASSLWIGGPHEQYF.

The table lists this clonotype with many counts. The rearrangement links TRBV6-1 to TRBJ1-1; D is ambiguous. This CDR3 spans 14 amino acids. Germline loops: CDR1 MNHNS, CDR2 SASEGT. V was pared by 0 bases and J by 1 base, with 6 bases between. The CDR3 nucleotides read TGTGCCAGCAGTGAAGCTTGGAAGAACACTGAAGCTTTCTTT. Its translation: CASSEAWKNTEAFF.

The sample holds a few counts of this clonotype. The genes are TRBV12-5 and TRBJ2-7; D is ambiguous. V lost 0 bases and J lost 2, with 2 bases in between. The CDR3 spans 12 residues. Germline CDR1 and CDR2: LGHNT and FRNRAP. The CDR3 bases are TGTGCTAGTGGTTTGGTGGCCTACGAGCAGTACTTC. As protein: CASGLVAYEQYF.

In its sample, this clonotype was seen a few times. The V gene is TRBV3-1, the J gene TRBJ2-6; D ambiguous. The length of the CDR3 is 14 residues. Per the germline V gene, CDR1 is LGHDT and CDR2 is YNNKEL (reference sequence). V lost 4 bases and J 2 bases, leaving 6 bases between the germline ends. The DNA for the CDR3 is TGTGCCAGCAGCCGTAATACTGGGGCCAACGTCCTGACTTTC. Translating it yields CASSRNTGANVLTF.